The source of this TCR beta chain is a study of neurological immune-mediated disorders. Germline V lookup: CDR1 KGHDR, CDR2 SFDVKD. With 3 bases clipped from V and 2 bases from J, the junction kept 6 bases outside the gene matches. This CDR3 has 16 residues. In TCRdb, the 5' RACE reads were re-called with MiXCR into one record per CDR3 protein. The table lists 45,000 to 65,000 distinct CDR3 sequences, about 3% of them singletons, with roughly 5.5% in the top ten. This clonotype has ten or more counts. The chain is built from TRBV24-1 and TRBJ2-7; 10 bases align to TRBD1. The TCR originated in a middle-aged man with multiple sclerosis. Sequenced input: PBMCs. The DNA of the CDR3 is TGTGCCACCAGTGATGCCTCCGGACAGGGGGCCTACGAGCAGTACTTC. It translates to CATSDASGQGAYEQYF.